This note documents a single T cell receptor (beta chain) sequence. Per the germline V gene, CDR1 is SGHRS and CDR2 is YFSETQ. This CDR3 comprises 15 residues. V lost 0 bases, J lost 6 bases, and 12 bases lay in between. The sample originates from a study of control samples from healthy donors and cancer patients. Some clones are missing from TCRdb's copy, which holds only in-frame ones; the method was immunoSEQ multiplex PCR. This sample carries roughly 120,000 clones, around nine tenths of them seen once, and the ten largest clones take roughly 12%. The sequenced sample consisted of blood. This TCR derives from a man aged 30-40 years in good health. The chain employs TRBV5-1 and TRBJ2-2; no firm D call. The CDR3 loop is CASSLGAGQAGELFF. CDR3 nucleotide sequence: TGCGCCAGCAGCTTGGGGGCAGGTCAAGCCGGGGAGCTGTTTTTT. Filled out from reference TRBV5-1 and TRBJ2-2, the complete variable domain reads KAGVTQTPRYLIKTRGQQVTLSCSPISGHRSVSWYQQTPGQGLQFLFEYFSETQRNKGNFPGRFSGRQFSNSRSEMNVSTLELGDSALYLCASSLGAGQAGELFFGEGSRLTVL.